The 2 T cell receptor beta chains listed next were all sequenced from one sample in a study of shared clonotypes between healthy human individuals. Only CD45RO-negative cells positively selected for CCR7 counted as naive CD8 cells, so terminally differentiated effector memory CD45RA+ cells were excluded. Assay used: immunoSEQ multiplex PCR; TCRdb lists only in-frame clones, some missing. The data contain around 1.9 million clones, around 93% of them seen just once; the ten biggest clones take up about 1.6%. Sequenced: naive CD8+ T cells from PBMCs. The receptors were sampled from a man aged 18 to 30 in good health. Some clones in this sample may be carry-over from other donors' samples.

This chain links TRBV28 with TRBJ2-5, with TRBD1 matching 7 bases. The DNA end favors TRBJ2-7, so the J call may be wrong. Germline-derived CDR1 and CDR2 are MDHEN and SYDVKM. The CDR3 is 15 residues long. In nucleotides, the CDR3 is TGTGCCAGCAGTTCCCTACAGGGGAGTGGAGGCGAGCAGTACTTC. Translating gives CASSSLQGSGGEQYF.

This rearrangement joins TRBV10-2 to TRBJ1-1; D is unresolved. The germline V gene encodes CDR1 WSHSY and CDR2 SAAADI. With 0 bases removed from V and 2 bases from J, the gap between germline ends came to 10 bases. The CDR3 is 15 residues long. The chain's CDR3 is CASSESWQANTEAFF. CDR3 sequence (DNA): TGCGCCAGCAGTGAGTCGTGGCAGGCCAACACTGAAGCTTTCTTT.